This T cell receptor (beta chain) originates from a study of identical twins. TCRdb reanalysed the 5' RACE reads using MiXCR and keeps one entry per CDR3 protein. The profile shows 650,000 to 750,000 distinct CDR3 sequences, 21% of them singletons. The same sample was also used in a study of T cells expressing NK-cell markers.

The sample consisted of PBMCs. This clonotype was sampled from a woman aged 18-29 years in good health.

CDR3 DNA sequence: TGTGCCAGCAGCCGATGGGAAGGCTACACCTTC. It encodes CASSRWEGYTF. The chain couples TRBV5-6 to TRBJ1-2; D is undetermined. The ends were cut back, 4 bases at V and 8 bases at J, with 9 bases in the middle. This CDR3 contains 11 residues. Germline CDR1 reads SGHDT; CDR2 reads YYEEEE.